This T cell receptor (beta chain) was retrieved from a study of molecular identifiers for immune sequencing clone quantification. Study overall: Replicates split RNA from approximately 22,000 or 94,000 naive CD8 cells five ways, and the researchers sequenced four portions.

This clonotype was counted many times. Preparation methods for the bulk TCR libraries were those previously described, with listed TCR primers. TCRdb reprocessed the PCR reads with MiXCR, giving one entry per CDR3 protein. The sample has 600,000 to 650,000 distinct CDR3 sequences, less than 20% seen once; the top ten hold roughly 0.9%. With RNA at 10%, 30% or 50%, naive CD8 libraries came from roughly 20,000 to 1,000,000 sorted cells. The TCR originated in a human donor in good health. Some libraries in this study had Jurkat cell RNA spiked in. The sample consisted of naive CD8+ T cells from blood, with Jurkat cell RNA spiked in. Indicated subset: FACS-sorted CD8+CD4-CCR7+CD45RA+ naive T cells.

The chain's CDR3 is CASSSEMVVGELFF. DNA of the CDR3: TGTGCCAGCAGCTCCGAGATGGTTGTCGGGGAGCTGTTTTTT. The chain has TRBV7-9 and TRBJ2-2; D remains unclear. The CDR3 extends over 14 amino acids. V lost 4 bases and J 7 bases, leaving 13 bases between the germline ends. The germline V gene has CDR1 SEHNR and CDR2 FQNEAQ (reference sequence).